The rows below give T cell receptor beta chains drawn from one sample of a study of cytomegalovirus exposure and HLA in healthy donors. Data came from immunoSEQ multiplex PCR; TCRdb stores just in-frame clones and leaves some out. The table includes approximately 160,000 clones, about three quarters detected once. Input material: PBMCs. The receptors shown here come from a woman in her 40s in good health and CMV-seropositive. Both conserved end residues are trimmed from each CDR3.

V gene,J gene,CDR3 protein
TRBV9,TRBJ2-1,ASSVDQVLPQF
TRBV7-9,TRBJ1-2,ASSFVQGNYGYT
TRBV11-2,TRBJ1-5,ASSMDRDQPQH
TRBV29-1,TRBJ1-1,SALIWNTEAF
TRBV19,TRBJ2-7,ASSTTGSLYEQY
TRBV28,TRBJ1-5,ASSNRFSNQPQH
TRBV11-2,TRBJ1-2,ASSLADRDGYT
TRBV27,TRBJ2-7,ASSSLTQGYEQY
TRBV2,TRBJ1-2,ASLRDRGYYT
TRBV9,TRBJ2-7,ASSSLPGQSEQY
TRBV4-1,TRBJ2-5,ASSSRLADTLETQY
TRBV7-9,TRBJ1-1,ASSLDIAEAF
TRBV5-1,TRBJ1-1,ASSSRDRREAF
TRBV5-6,TRBJ1-3,ASSLRGITGNTIY
TRBV14,TRBJ1-3,ASGASGNTIY
TRBV20-1,TRBJ2-3,SASHTDTQY
TRBV19,TRBJ1-1,ASSIDGTGRLEAF
TRBV9,TRBJ1-2,ASSVTGTGIPTGYGYT
TRBV4-1,TRBJ2-2,ASSQDAAGGFGELF
TRBV7-8,TRBJ2-3,ASSLNSGGAVDTQY
TRBV9,TRBJ1-6,ASSAGTGSNSPLH
TRBV10-3,TRBJ1-6,AISTGGNSPLH
TRBV30,TRBJ2-6,AWDRGSTGANVLT
TRBV5-8,TRBJ2-3,ASSPGSGGISTDTQY
TRBV21-1,TRBJ2-4,ASSKEGGRRAKNIQY
TRBV19,TRBJ1-2,ASSMSRQGANYGYT
TRBV28,TRBJ1-2,ASSRQAVHQGGYT
TRBV9,TRBJ1-3,ASSPRTGTALGNTIY
TRBV27,TRBJ2-7,ASRRDRGSEQY
TRBV6-5,TRBJ1-2,ASSYHEAYGYT
TRBV7-7,TRBJ2-5,ASSLRLGQAQETQY
TRBV29-1,TRBJ1-2,SVGGTGGGNNYGYT
TRBV27,TRBJ1-5,ASSPRQGAPISNQPQH
TRBV2,TRBJ2-5,ASREGETQY
TRBV15,TRBJ2-1,ATSRDRGSRRRDNEQF
TRBV28,TRBJ1-2,ASRGTGLLDGYT
TRBV10-3,TRBJ1-1,AISESGGYTEAF
TRBV7-9,TRBJ2-7,ASRNGQGEQY
TRBV10-3,TRBJ2-3,AISESLSVRGISTDTQY
TRBV10-2,TRBJ2-6,ASSDRGLAGANVLT
TRBV7-2,TRBJ2-3,ASSSNGGGGDTQY
TRBV19,TRBJ1-4,ASSSGTFEKLF
TRBV16,TRBJ1-1,ASSRDRAGPEAF
TRBV30,TRBJ1-1,AWSPGGEAF
TRBV27,TRBJ2-3,ASRFRTGQGDTQY
TRBV6-1,TRBJ2-7,ASSEKRGYEQY
TRBV10-3,TRBJ1-1,AIRVSPGITEAF
TRBV6-5,TRBJ1-2,ASSRQLEWDYGYT
TRBV19,TRBJ1-4,ASSIRTGNNEKLF
TRBV15,TRBJ2-7,ATSRDPGNSYEQY
TRBV29-1,TRBJ2-7,SVGQGQYEQY
TRBV28,TRBJ1-2,ASSSPRQGVNYGYT
TRBV4-1,TRBJ2-3,ASSTSGGAGLTDTQY
TRBV2,TRBJ2-7,ASSDRDRGLIEQY
TRBV7-2,TRBJ2-2,ASSPGRGTGELF
TRBV2,TRBJ2-1,ASSGTGRGFGYNEQF
TRBV5-1,TRBJ2-1,ASSFGGQGIDYNEQF